The 7 T cell receptor beta chains given below trace back to one sample, sequenced in a study of blood T cell repertoires in COVID-19 (TCRdb year 2020). The method behind the library was the immunoSEQ multiplex PCR assay. In TCRdb, the immuneACCESS table is reduced to in-frame sequences with V and J assigned. These tables do not hold every clone; where another copy was compared, an unresolved V gene accounts for under half, and the others remain unexplained. This sample gives about 91,000 clones in total; 77% of them show up just once. The ten top clones hold just under 10% of the sample. Sequencing input: peripheral blood. The receptor source for this set is a woman over 75 with acute or convalescent COVID-19.

The chain combines TRBV3-1 (or the pseudogene TRBV3-2) with TRBJ2-3; weak D call: TRBD2 (5 bases). V was shortened by 4 bases and J by 6 bases, with 14 bases between the two germline ends. Germline V gene lookup returns CDR1 LGHDT and CDR2 YNNKEL (reference sequence). This CDR3 has 14 residues. The CDR3 here is CASSLFGIDDTQYF. DNA for the CDR3: TGTGCCAGCAGCCTTTTCGGGATCGATGATACGCAGTATTTT.

The chain joins TRBV7-2 to TRBJ1-4; tentative D call: TRBD1 (6 bases). Germline V gives CDR1 SGHTA, CDR2 FQGNSA. V gave up 2 bases and J gave up 5 bases, with 12 bases separating them. This CDR3 is 15 amino acids long. CDR3 nucleotide sequence: TGTGCCAGCAGCTTACGGGAACAGGGAAATGAAAAACTGTTTTTT. It is translated as CASSLREQGNEKLFF.

The rearrangement links TRBV7-2 to TRBJ1-2, with TRBD1 matching over 7 bases. Per the germline V gene, CDR1 is SGHTA and CDR2 is FQGNSA. The V and J ends lost 6 bases and 2 bases, in that order; junction bases with no gene match: 6. This CDR3 region has 14 residues. The CDR3 nucleotides are TGTGCCAGCAGTCAGAACAGGGGAAACTATGGCTACACCTTC. It yields the protein CASSQNRGNYGYTF.

The chain uses TRBV5-6 and TRBJ2-2; D not certain. This CDR3 is 14 amino acids long. Germline values: CDR1 SGHDT, CDR2 YYEEEE. V was pared by 5 bases and J by 5 bases, with 13 bases between. CDR3 nucleotides: TGTGCCAGCAGAGCGTTTAGCCTTACCGGGGAGCTGTTTTTT. Its protein product is CASRAFSLTGELFF.

This clone was recorded a few times. The chain has TRBV6-1 and TRBJ1-6; the match to TRBD1 covers 9 bases. This CDR3 has 17 amino acids. V was clipped by 2 bases and J by 9 bases; unmatched bases: 11. Looked up from germline, CDR1 is MNHNS and CDR2 is SASEGT. This chain's CDR3 is CASSESFPGQGLSPLHF. CDR3 in DNA: TGTGCCAGCAGTGAATCGTTCCCGGGACAGGGCCTTTCACCCCTCCACTTT.

This chain connects TRBV28 to TRBJ2-4, with 9 nucleotides matching TRBD1. CDR1 is MDHEN and CDR2 is SYDVKM in the germline V gene. Trimming removed 5 bases from V and 8 bases from J; junction bases left unmatched: 10. The CDR3 runs 15 residues. The CDR3 coding sequence is TGTGCCAGCAGTCCGACCCGGACAGGGGTTGACATTCAGTACTTC. As protein: CASSPTRTGVDIQYF.

The sample holds many counts of this clone. The rearrangement links TRBV4-3 to TRBJ1-5; D possibly corresponds to TRBD1 (5 bases). CDR1 is LGHNA and CDR2 is YSLEER in the germline V gene. The CDR3 extends over 14 amino acids. Trimming removed 0 bases from V and 6 bases from J, with 9 bases in between. CDR3 in amino acids: CASSQEAGGQPQHF. In DNA form, the CDR3 reads TGCGCCAGCAGCCAAGAAGCGGGGGGTCAGCCCCAGCATTTT.